Listed below are T cell receptor beta chains from one sample, sequenced in a study of T-cell reconstitution after alpha-beta-depleted transplantation in children. One entry per CDR3 protein results from TCRdb running MiXCR on the PCR reads. The table lists 250,000 to 300,000 distinct CDR3 sequences, around 10% of them singletons. The sequencing used peripheral blood, collected 180 days after TCRalphabeta/CD19-depleted stem cell transplant. The origin of the receptors is a male patient between 2 and 10 years old who had a stem cell transplant for chronic granulomatous disease, so the T cells may come from the graft donor. Each CDR3 is given with its conserved first and last residue. A D gene is named only where the DNA matches it firmly. The size entry is marked missing in some rows and otherwise reads once, few, many or a size class.

TRBD2 | TRBJ2-1 | TRBV5-1 | many | TGCGCCAGCAGCACGGGACTAGCCTGGGGCTCCTACAATGAGCAGTTCTTC | CASSTGLAWGSYNEQFF
. | TRBJ2-1 | TRBV20-1 | many | TGCAGTGCCCGGACTCCGGGCTACAATGAGCAGTTCTTC | CSARTPGYNEQFF
TRBD1 | TRBJ2-1 | TRBV12-3/TRBV12-4 | many | TGTGCCAGCACCCTGACAGGGGTCAGCAATGAGCAGTTCTTC | CASTLTGVSNEQFF
TRBD2 | TRBJ2-1 | TRBV28 | many | TGTGCCAGCAGTTCCCTAGCGGGAGTCAATGAGCAGTTCTTC | CASSSLAGVNEQFF
. | TRBJ2-7 | TRBV20-1 | many | TGCAGTGCCTGCGACAGGAACCCCTACGAGCAGTACTTC | CSACDRNPYEQYF
. | TRBJ2-7 | TRBV5-1 | many | TGCGCCAGCAGCTTGGGGGGGTCCCCCTACGAGCAGTACTTC | CASSLGGSPYEQYF
. | TRBJ2-7 | TRBV6-1 | many | TGTGCCAGCAGAATGGGCCTTCAAGGGGAGCAGTACTTC | CASRMGLQGEQYF
. | TRBJ2-5 | TRBV10-3 | many | TGTGCCATCAGTTCCGGGAGCAACCAAGAGACCCAGTACTTC | CAISSGSNQETQYF
TRBD1 | TRBJ1-1 | TRBV20-1 | many | TGCAGTGCTAGGAGACAGGGGCCTGAAGCTTTCTTT | CSARRQGPEAFF
. | TRBJ2-7 | TRBV3-1 | many | TGTGCCAGCAGCCAAGGTCAAGAGCAGTACTTC | CASSQGQEQYF
TRBD2 | TRBJ2-3 | TRBV20-1 | many | TGCAGTGCTAGCTCTAGCGGAAGCACAGATACGCAGTATTTT | CSASSSGSTDTQYF
. | TRBJ2-1 | TRBV4-1 | . | TGCACCAGCAGCCAGGTCATAGTGAACAATGAGCAGTTCTTC | CTSSQVIVNNEQFF
. | TRBJ2-7 | TRBV20-1 | many | TGCAGTGCGAGAATAGTCGGCGAGCAGTACTTC | CSARIVGEQYF
TRBD2 | TRBJ2-3 | TRBV6-2/TRBV6-3 | many | TGTGCCAGCAGTTATAGCGGGGGGGCAGATACGCAGTATTTT | CASSYSGGADTQYF
. | TRBJ1-6 | TRBV5-1 | many | TGCGCCAGCAGCTTGCGATTGGTACAGGGAAATTCACCCCTCCACTTT | CASSLRLVQGNSPLHF
TRBD2 | TRBJ2-3 | TRBV20-1 | many | TGCAGTGCTAGACGTAGCGGGGGGGCTTCAGATACGCAGTATTTT | CSARRSGGASDTQYF
. | TRBJ1-1 | TRBV7-2 | many | TGTGCCAGCAGCTTTCGCTCCCTGAACACTGAAGCTTTCTTT | CASSFRSLNTEAFF
. | TRBJ1-2 | TRBV7-9 | many | TGTGCCAGCAGCTTGGCGATTAACTATGGCTACACCTTC | CASSLAINYGYTF
. | TRBJ2-6 | TRBV28 | many | TGTGCCAGCGGTAGACTCTCTGGGGCCAACGTCCTGACTTTC | CASGRLSGANVLTF
. | TRBJ2-7 | TRBV12-3/TRBV12-4 | many | TGTGCCAGCACCTTAAGTGTGCAGGGCGGCGAGCAGTACTTC | CASTLSVQGGEQYF
TRBD2 | TRBJ2-7 | TRBV10-3 | many | TGTGCCATCAGTGCGGCCGGGACTAGCGTCGAGCAGTACTTC | CAISAAGTSVEQYF
. | TRBJ2-7 | TRBV7-2 | many | TGTGCCAGCAGCTGGGACATAGAAACCTACGAGCAGTACTTC | CASSWDIETYEQYF
. | TRBJ2-4 | TRBV20-1 | many | TGCAGTGCGAGACCCCAGGGACCCAAAAACATTCAGTACTTC | CSARPQGPKNIQYF
TRBD1 | TRBJ2-2 | TRBV20-1 | many | TGCAGTGCTAGAGATCCGGGACAGGGACTCACCGGGGAGCTGTTTTTT | CSARDPGQGLTGELFF
TRBD2 | TRBJ2-7 | TRBV11-2 | few | TGTGCCAGCAGCTTTTGGCGGGGGGCTATGGAACGCACCTACGAGCAGTACTTC | CASSFWRGAMERTYEQYF
TRBD2 | TRBJ2-5 | TRBV12-3/TRBV12-4 | many | TGTGCCAGCAGTACCTGGGGGGGCCAAGAGACCCAGTACTTC | CASSTWGGQETQYF
. | TRBJ1-1 | TRBV20-1 | many | TGCAGTGCTAGAGAGTGGGCGCGCACTGAAGCTTTCTTT | CSAREWARTEAFF
. | TRBJ2-3 | TRBV7-2 | many | TGTGCCAGCAGCTTAGGGACGGGTAGGGCTAGCACAGATACGCAGTATTTT | CASSLGTGRASTDTQYF